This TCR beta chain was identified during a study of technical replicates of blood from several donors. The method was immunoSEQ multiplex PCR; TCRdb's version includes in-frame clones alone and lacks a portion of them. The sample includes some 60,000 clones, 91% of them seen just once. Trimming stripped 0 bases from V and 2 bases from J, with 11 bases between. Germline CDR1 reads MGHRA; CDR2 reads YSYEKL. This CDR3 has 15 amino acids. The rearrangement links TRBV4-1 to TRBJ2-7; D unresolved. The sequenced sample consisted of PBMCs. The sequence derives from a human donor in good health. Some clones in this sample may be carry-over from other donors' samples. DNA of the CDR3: TGCGCCAGCAGCCAAGATTCCCCGGGTCCCTACGAGCAGTACTTC. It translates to CASSQDSPGPYEQYF.